These 21 T cell receptor beta chains were all obtained from the same sample, sequenced in a study of blood T cell repertoires in COVID-19. TCRdb keeps only in-frame clones here, not all; method: immunoSEQ multiplex PCR. The repertoire includes 200,000 to 300,000 clones, 70% to 90% of them detected once, and around 6.5% sits in the top ten. The specimen sequenced was peripheral blood. These receptor sequences come from a woman aged 60-70 years with active or convalescent COVID-19.

J is TRBJ2-2 and V is TRBV25-1; 12 nucleotides match TRBD2. This CDR3 region has 16 residues. Looked up from germline, CDR1 is MGHDK and CDR2 is SYGVNS. The trim removed 6 bases at V and 6 bases at J, leaving 8 bases unmatched. The CDR3 DNA is TGTGCCAGCAGAAGATCGGGACTAGCGGGTCCCGGGGAGCTGTTTTTT. The encoded protein is CASRRSGLAGPGELFF.

The J gene is TRBJ2-1, the V gene TRBV24-1, with D possibly being TRBD1 (6 bases). The V end was cut by 7 bases, the J end by 7 bases, with 13 bases between. This CDR3 comprises 13 residues. CDR1 and CDR2 (germline): KGHDR, SFDVKD. CDR3 residues: CATSHRDGNEQFF. In nucleotides, the CDR3 is TGTGCCACCAGCCACAGGGATGGGAATGAGCAGTTCTTC.

This clone was seen only once. V usage is TRBV9 and J usage is TRBJ2-5; TRBD2 agrees at 7 bases. The CDR3 runs to 15 residues. V shed 0 bases, J shed 5 bases, and the junction held 7 bases outside the gene matches. Germline V gene data show CDR1 as SGDLS and CDR2 as YYNGEE. CDR3 region: CASSVDPGEGETQYF. The CDR3 bases are TGTGCCAGCAGCGTAGATCCGGGGGAGGGGGAGACCCAGTACTTC. Combining the CDR3 with reference TRBV9 and TRBJ2-5 gives the whole variable domain DSGVTQTPKHLITATGQRVTLRCSPRSGDLSVYWYQQSLDQGLQFLIQYYNGEERAKGNILERFSAQQFPDLHSELNLSSLELGDSALYFCASSVDPGEGETQYFGPGTRLLVL.

V is TRBV30 and J is TRBJ2-7; a possible D gene is TRBD2 (5 bases). Per germline, CDR1 GTSNPN and CDR2 SVGIG (reference sequence). CDR3 length equals 13 residues. Trimming cost V 4 bases and J 0 bases, with 10 bases left between them. CDR3 amino acids: CAWNEGSSYEQYF. Here the CDR3 DNA reads TGTGCCTGGAACGAGGGAAGCTCCTACGAGCAGTACTTC.

The rearrangement links TRBV6-5 to TRBJ2-1, with TRBD2 matching over 8 bases. Germline loops: CDR1 MNHEY, CDR2 SVGAGI. The V gene end was trimmed by 5 bases and the J gene end by 4 bases; junction bases not matched to a gene: 7. The CDR3 length is 15 residues. CDR3 residues: CASSSLSGSYNEQFF. CDR3 sequence (DNA): TGTGCCAGCAGTAGTTTGAGCGGGAGTTACAATGAGCAGTTCTTC.

This rearrangement joins TRBV7-9 to TRBJ1-1, with D possibly being TRBD1 (5 bases). Trimming cost V 6 bases and J 1 base, with 9 bases left between them. CDR3 length: 13 amino acids. Germline V gene data show CDR1 as SEHNR and CDR2 as FQNEAQ (reference sequence). CDR3 amino acids: CASRSRANTEAFF. The CDR3 nucleotides read TGTGCCAGCAGATCCAGGGCGAACACTGAAGCTTTCTTT.

This chain joins TRBV7-2 and TRBJ2-5; 13 bases are shared with TRBD2. This CDR3 is 15 amino acids long. Germline V gene lookup returns CDR1 SGHTA and CDR2 FQGNSA. The V gene end was trimmed by 7 bases and the J gene end by 4 bases; junction bases not matched to a gene: 6. The CDR3 here is CASTSRTSGGETQYF. CDR3 nucleotide sequence: TGTGCCAGCACCTCCCGGACTAGCGGGGGAGAGACCCAGTACTTC.

The chain is built from TRBV7-3 and TRBJ1-2; no clear D gene. Per the germline V gene, CDR1 is SGHTA and CDR2 is FQGTGA. V was trimmed by 5 bases and J by 8 bases, leaving 15 bases between them. The CDR3 is 13 amino acids. CDR3 protein: CASSQPGGRGYTF. DNA of the CDR3: TGTGCCAGCAGCCAACCAGGAGGAAGGGGCTACACCTTC.

The rearrangement uses TRBV6-2 or TRBV6-3 and TRBJ2-3, with 7 bases that match TRBD2. Trimming took 0 bases from V and 4 from J; bases not matched to a gene: 4. CDR3 length: 15 amino acids. Germline values: CDR1 MNHEY, CDR2 SVGEGT. CDR3 DNA: TGTGCCAGCAGTTACTCACGCGGACTAGCAGATACGCAGTATTTT. Its protein is CASSYSRGLADTQYF.

The chain employs TRBV5-1 and TRBJ1-3, with 9 bases matching TRBD1. CDR1 and CDR2 from the germline V gene are SGHRS and YFSETQ. J gave up 7 bases and V 4 bases, and 6 bases lay outside the gene matches. The CDR3 consists of 14 residues. The CDR3 is CASSPGQGWNTIYF. The CDR3 coding sequence is TGCGCCAGCAGCCCGGGACAGGGTTGGAACACCATATATTTT. Complete variable domain (other parts from reference TRBV5-1 and TRBJ1-3): KAGVTQTPRYLIKTRGQQVTLSCSPISGHRSVSWYQQTPGQGLQFLFEYFSETQRNKGNFPGRFSGRQFSNSRSEMNVSTLELGDSALYLCASSPGQGWNTIYFGEGSWLTVV.

This chain links TRBV11-2 with TRBJ2-1, with 8 bases identical to TRBD2. Germline loops: CDR1 SGHAT, CDR2 FQNNGV. CDR3 size: 17 residues. V lost 2 bases to trimming and J lost 0 bases; unmatched junction nucleotides: 6. CDR3 protein: CASSLWSGGFSYNEQFF. The CDR3 region has the DNA TGTGCCAGCAGCTTATGGTCGGGGGGGTTCTCCTACAATGAGCAGTTCTTC. Looking up the rest from reference TRBV11-2 and TRBJ2-1 gives the full variable domain: EAGVAQSPRYKIIEKRQSVAFWCNPISGHATLYWYQQILGQGPKLLIQFQNNGVVDDSQLPKDRFSAERLKGVDSTLKIQPAKLEDSAVYLCASSLWSGGFSYNEQFFGPGTRLTVL.

This chain links TRBV28 with TRBJ2-1; 8 positions agree with TRBD2. Germline assignment: CDR1 MDHEN and CDR2 SYDVKM. V lost 5 bases, J lost 5 bases, and 8 bases stayed unmatched. The CDR3 is made up of 15 amino acids. CDR3 sequence (DNA): TGTGCCAGCAGTGTTCCGGGACTAGGGCACAATGAGCAGTTCTTC. Amino acids: CASSVPGLGHNEQFF. The variable domain in full, completed from reference TRBV28 and TRBJ2-1, reads DVKVTQSSRYLVKRTGEKVFLECVQDMDHENMFWYRQDPGLGLRLIYFSYDVKMKEKGDIPEGYSVSREKKERFSLILESASTNQTSMYLCASSVPGLGHNEQFFGPGTRLTVL.

The rearrangement joins TRBV28 to TRBJ1-2; no definite D call. CDR3 length: 13 amino acids. Trimming removed 5 bases from V and 4 bases from J, with 11 bases in between. Germline V lookup: CDR1 MDHEN, CDR2 SYDVKM. The CDR3 nucleotides read TGTGCCAGCAGTCCTAGCCCGGGCTATGGCTACACCTTC. The encoded protein is CASSPSPGYGYTF.

V usage is TRBV5-1 and J usage is TRBJ1-1, with TRBD1 matching 9 bases. The CDR3 spans 15 residues. Germline CDR1 reads SGHRS; CDR2 reads YFSETQ. Unmatched junction bases numbered 8, after V lost 2 bases and J lost 6 bases. CDR3 protein: CASSLGDRGIAEAFF. The DNA of the CDR3 is TGCGCCAGCAGCTTAGGAGACAGGGGGATCGCTGAAGCTTTCTTT.

About this clone: Relative to the germline gene, one junction end is altered; a read error may explain this. V gene TRBV28 combines with J gene TRBJ1-2; TRBD1 matches 7 bases. Germline values: CDR1 MDHEN, CDR2 SYDVKM. The CDR3 consists of 13 residues. The CDR3 here is CASKSLGDSSSPF. CDR3 sequence (DNA): TGTGCCAGCAAATCCTTGGGGGACAGCTCTTCCCCTTTC.

V gene TRBV7-8 combines with J gene TRBJ1-5; D uncertain. The V end lost 1 base, the J end lost 6 bases, and 10 bases lay between the germline ends. This CDR3 region has 14 residues. Germline CDR1 reads SGHVS; CDR2 reads FQNEAQ. The chain's CDR3 is CASSLVLTVQPQHF. CDR3 DNA sequence: TGTGCCAGCAGCTTAGTCCTAACTGTTCAGCCCCAGCATTTT.

The J gene is TRBJ1-4, the V gene TRBV11-2, with D tentatively TRBD1 (6 bases). Germline CDR1 is SGHAT and CDR2 is FQNNGV. Trimming cost V 5 bases and J 1 base, with 11 bases left between them. The CDR3 runs 15 residues. DNA for the CDR3: TGTGCCAGCAGCCCCCAGGGGCAAACTAATGAAAAACTGTTTTTT. This gives the protein CASSPQGQTNEKLFF.

V usage is TRBV10-1 and J usage is TRBJ2-2; 8 bases fit TRBD1. The CDR3 extends over 13 amino acids. With 10 bases clipped from V and 5 bases from J, the junction kept 6 bases outside the gene matches. Germline V CDR1 and CDR2: WNHNN, SYGVQD (reference sequence). The CDR3 nucleotides read TGCGCCACCGGACAGGGTGGGACCGGGGAGCTGTTTTTT. This encodes CATGQGGTGELFF.

The chain recombines TRBV19 with TRBJ2-7; no clear D gene. Germline CDR1 reads LNHDA; CDR2 reads SQIVND (reference sequence). CDR3 length equals 12 residues. Trimming removed 4 bases from V and 3 bases from J, with 7 bases in between. Here the CDR3 DNA reads TGTGCCAGTAGTAGAGACAACTACGAGCAGTACTTC. Its translation is CASSRDNYEQYF.

This rearrangement joins TRBV24-1 to TRBJ2-7, with a possible D match to TRBD1 (5 bases). The CDR3 is 14 amino acids. Germline CDR1 and CDR2: KGHDR and SFDVKD. Trimming pared 10 bases from V and 1 base from J, leaving 16 bases between. This CDR3 is CATNTSRASYEQYF. The CDR3 DNA reads as TGTGCCACTAATACCAGCAGGGCGTCCTACGAGCAGTACTTC.

In regard to this clone: The same CDR3 can be traced to other DNA sequences in this sample. The chain uses TRBV5-1 and TRBJ2-1, with 9 positions matching TRBD2. Germline V gene lookup returns CDR1 SGHRS and CDR2 YFSETQ. V lost 0 bases and J lost 5; bases outside the gene matches: 3. The CDR3 has 15 residues. The CDR3 protein is CASSLVLAGNNEQFF. The CDR3, as DNA: TGCGCCAGCAGCTTGGTTCTAGCGGGGAACAATGAGCAGTTCTTC.